This T cell receptor beta chain emerged from a study of cytomegalovirus exposure and HLA in healthy donors. Study-wide findings and caveats: A later analysis associated around 17,000 TCR beta sequences with HLA alleles at a 0.05 false discovery rate. A later analysis found TCR association rates differed by HLA locus, highest for DRB1 and lowest for HLA-C. Later analysis suggested links between common viral pathogens and several top significant clusters.

The ends were cut back, 2 bases at V and 4 bases at J, with 15 bases in the middle. Germline lookup yields CDR1 KGHSH and CDR2 LQKENI. This CDR3 has 15 residues. Worth noting for this clone: Its antigen remains unidentified.

The PCR had 60 Vbeta and 13 Jbeta primers. This table comes from immunoSEQ multiplex PCR, and its TCRdb copy is limited to in-frame clones, with some not included. The table has more than 45,000 clones, 82% seen once. This chain uses TRBV18 with TRBJ2-7; maybe TRBD2 (7 bases). The receptor was isolated from a man aged 25 to 40 in good health and CMV-seronegative. The sequenced sample consisted of PBMCs. The CDR3 bases are TGTGCCAGCTCACCAGCTTCAGGGGAGGGGTACGAGCAGTACTTC. It translates to CASSPASGEGYEQYF. Complete variable domain (other parts from reference TRBV18 and TRBJ2-7): NAGVMQNPRHLVRRRGQEARLRCSPMKGHSHVYWYRQLPEEGLKFMVYLQKENIIDESGMPKERFSAEFPKEGPSILRIQQVVRGDSAAYFCASSPASGEGYEQYFGPGTRLTVT.